These 20 T cell receptor beta chains share one sample of origin, sequenced in a study of blood T cell repertoires in COVID-19. Data came from immunoSEQ multiplex PCR; TCRdb stores just in-frame clones and leaves some out. The table lists about 75,000 clones, roughly 90% of them singletons. Sequencing was carried out using peripheral blood. Receptors originate from a human donor in a cohort sampled during active COVID-19.

V gene TRBV10-3 combines with J gene TRBJ2-3; 8 bases match TRBD2. Looked up from germline, CDR1 is ENHRY and CDR2 is SYGVKD. The CDR3 runs to 12 residues. The V segment lost 7 bases and the J segment 4 bases; nucleotides outside the gene matches: 1. The CDR3 spells CAITSGPDTQYF. CDR3 coding DNA: TGTGCCATCACTAGCGGGCCAGATACGCAGTATTTT.

The chain couples TRBV4-2 to TRBJ1-5; D is uncertain. The CDR3 has 16 residues. Per the germline V gene, CDR1 is LGHNA and CDR2 is YNFKEQ. With 3 bases removed from V and 3 bases from J, the gap between germline ends came to 15 bases. The CDR3 loop reads CASSQEGALNNQPQHF. CDR3 DNA sequence: TGTGCCAGCAGCCAGGAGGGAGCACTTAACAATCAGCCCCAGCATTTT.

The rearrangement uses TRBV10-3 and TRBJ2-1; 7 nucleotides line up with TRBD2. This CDR3 is 16 amino acids long. V was clipped by 0 bases and J by 10 bases; unmatched bases: 12. Germline V gene lookup returns CDR1 ENHRY and CDR2 SYGVKD. The CDR3 DNA reads TGTGCCATCAGTGAGTCAGCGAGCGGGGTTGGCCGAGAGCAGTTCTTC. It encodes CAISESASGVGREQFF.

This chain connects TRBV5-4 to TRBJ2-3, with TRBD2 matching over 9 bases. This CDR3 contains 15 residues. V dropped 5 bases and J dropped 2; count of bases not matched to a gene: 6. Germline lookup yields CDR1 SGHNT and CDR2 YYREEE (reference sequence). This CDR3 is CASRVSGGLTDTQYF. CDR3 coding DNA: TGTGCCAGCAGGGTTAGCGGGGGCCTCACAGATACGCAGTATTTT.

This clone is a singleton in its sample. J is TRBJ2-5 and V is TRBV5-1; 8 positions match TRBD1. Germline CDR1 is SGHRS and CDR2 is YFSETQ. There are 15 residues in the CDR3. V lost 5 bases, J lost 4 bases, and 10 bases stayed unmatched. This CDR3 is CASSPGQGWRETQYF. The DNA for the CDR3 is TGCGCCAGCAGTCCCGGACAGGGTTGGCGAGAGACCCAGTACTTC.

The rearrangement uses TRBV5-6 and TRBJ2-5, with D possibly being TRBD2 (5 bases). This CDR3 is built from 12 residues. Trimming left V 1 base short and J 9 bases short, with 10 bases between. CDR1 is SGHDT, CDR2 YYEEEE, per germline. This CDR3 reads CASSLLPEAQYF. Written as DNA, the CDR3 is TGTGCCAGCAGCTTGCTTCCGGAGGCCCAGTACTTC.

The V call is TRBV7-2, the J call TRBJ1-1; D gene unclear. This CDR3 spans 15 amino acids. Germline V gene lookup returns CDR1 SGHTA and CDR2 FQGNSA. Between the trimmed V and J ends, which lost 0 bases and 0 bases, there was a span of 8 bases. The chain's CDR3 is CASSLAGSMNTEAFF. The DNA of the CDR3 is TGTGCCAGCAGCTTAGCCGGGTCTATGAACACTGAAGCTTTCTTT.

The rearrangement uses TRBV7-3 and TRBJ2-3; D perhaps matches TRBD1 (6 bases). Per germline, CDR1 SGHTA and CDR2 FQGTGA. The CDR3 has 14 residues. The V gene lost 5 bases and the J gene lost 5 bases, with 14 bases spanning the gap. CDR3: CASSLQGREDTQYF. CDR3 DNA: TGTGCCAGCAGCCTACAGGGAAGGGAAGATACGCAGTATTTT.

The rearrangement joins TRBV7-2 to TRBJ2-1, with TRBD2 matching over 8 bases. CDR1 SGHTA and CDR2 FQGNSA come from the germline V gene. J lost 2 bases, V lost 11 bases, and 2 bases had no gene match. The CDR3 is 12 residues long. The CDR3 region has the DNA TGTGCCGCGGGACTAGCCTACAATGAGCAGTTCTTC. Protein: CAAGLAYNEQFF.

As concerns this clone: Other DNA sequences in this sample translate to the same CDR3. The V call is TRBV28, the J call TRBJ2-7; D perhaps matches TRBD2 (6 bases). CDR1 MDHEN and CDR2 SYDVKM come from the germline V gene. Trimming removed 5 bases at V and 1 base at J, with 9 bases between. The CDR3 extends over 13 amino acids. The CDR3 DNA is TGTGCCAGCAGTCCCGGGGGATCCTACGAGCAGTACTTC. It specifies CASSPGGSYEQYF.

The J gene is TRBJ2-2, the V gene TRBV5-1; 12 nucleotides agree with TRBD1. V lost 3 bases and J lost 7; bases outside the gene matches: 4. This CDR3 contains 15 residues. In germline, CDR1 is SGHRS, CDR2 YFSETQ. Written as DNA, the CDR3 is TGCGCCAGCAGCTGGGGACAGGGGGCCGGCGGGGAGCTGTTTTTT. This gives the protein CASSWGQGAGGELFF.

This rearrangement joins TRBV13 to TRBJ1-2; 8 bases are shared with TRBD1. Germline loops: CDR1 PRHDT, CDR2 FYEKMQ (reference sequence). Trimming removed 5 bases from V and 8 bases from J; junction bases left unmatched: 10. The CDR3 extends over 14 amino acids. As DNA, the CDR3 is TGTGCCAGCAGCACACAGGGGGGGGTGGAGGGCTACACCTTC. It encodes CASSTQGGVEGYTF.

The chain joins TRBV3-1 (or the pseudogene TRBV3-2) to TRBJ2-7; D possibly corresponds to TRBD2 (6 bases). The length of the CDR3 is 15 residues. Trimming removed 2 bases at V and 3 bases at J, with 14 bases between. Per germline, CDR1 LGHDT and CDR2 YNNKEL (reference sequence). The CDR3 sequence is CASSQSVAGSYEQYF. CDR3 sequence (DNA): TGTGCCAGCAGCCAATCGGTGGCCGGGAGCTACGAGCAGTACTTC.

The V gene is TRBV5-1, the J gene TRBJ1-2; D is perhaps TRBD1 (5 bases). With 4 bases removed from V and 7 bases from J, the gap between germline ends came to 14 bases. CDR1 is SGHRS, CDR2 YFSETQ, per germline. This CDR3 has 13 residues. The CDR3 DNA follows: TGCGCCAGCAGCCCCCGGGGGGAGGCTGGCTACACCTTC. Translating gives CASSPRGEAGYTF.

The V call is TRBV2, the J call TRBJ2-2, with D possibly matching TRBD1 (6 bases). Looked up from germline, CDR1 is SNHLY and CDR2 is FYNNEI. This CDR3 comprises 14 residues. Between the trimmed V and J ends, which lost 4 bases and 6 bases, there was a span of 12 bases. The CDR3 sequence: CASSGVTGSGELFF. In nucleotides, the CDR3 is TGTGCCAGCAGTGGCGTAACAGGGTCCGGGGAGCTGTTTTTT.

The J gene is TRBJ2-7, the V gene TRBV7-9; possible D gene TRBD2, 5 bases. Trimming took off 11 bases at V and 7 bases at J, with 27 bases between the two ends. Germline CDR1 is SEHNR and CDR2 is FQNEAQ (reference sequence). CDR3 length: 15 amino acids. The CDR3 loop reads CAAAPEQGLGWEQYF. The CDR3 coding sequence is TGTGCCGCCGCTCCCGAACAAGGACTTGGATGGGAGCAGTACTTC.

Concerning this clone itself: One end of the junction is discordant with germline, which a read error may explain. The J gene is TRBJ1-1, the V gene TRBV19; no definite D call. Looked up from germline, CDR1 is LNHDA and CDR2 is SQIVND (reference sequence). This CDR3 is 16 amino acids long. Here the CDR3 DNA reads TGTGCCAGTGGTATACCCGGGCGAGGAGGCAACACTGAAGCTTTCTTT. Amino acids: CASGIPGRGGNTEAFF.

V and J are TRBV29-1 and TRBJ1-1; TRBD1 aligns across 9 bases. Unmatched junction bases numbered 12, after V lost 1 base and J lost 3 bases. From germline, CDR1 is SQVTM and CDR2 ANQGSEA. The CDR3 loop spans 17 amino acids. CDR3 in amino acids: CSVEGWTGEGADTEAFF. The CDR3 bases are TGCAGCGTTGAAGGGTGGACAGGGGAAGGCGCGGACACTGAAGCTTTCTTT.

The CDR3 DNA reads as TGTGCCAGCAGTTTATTTACGGGACAGGGGGCAAAGAATTCACCCCTCCACTTT. Translated: CASSLFTGQGAKNSPLHF. J is TRBJ1-6 and V is TRBV28; 12 bases fit TRBD1. Germline-derived CDR1 and CDR2 are MDHEN and SYDVKM. The CDR3 contains 18 residues. V trimming: 1 base; J trimming: 7 bases; junction bases outside the gene matches: 8.

The chain links TRBV14 to TRBJ2-1; weak D call: TRBD2 (5 bases). The V end lost 4 bases, the J end lost 1 base, and 8 bases lay between the germline ends. The CDR3 sequence is 14 residues long. The germline CDR1 and CDR2 sequences are SGHDN and FVKESK. Here the CDR3 DNA reads TGTGCCAGCAGCCCGGACTTTTCCTACAATGAGCAGTTCTTC. Its protein is CASSPDFSYNEQFF.